This is a list of T cell receptor beta chains from one sample in a study of CD8+ T cells in alopecia areata. TCRdb's copy holds only in-frame clones and misses some; the assay was immunoSEQ multiplex PCR. Among about 190,000 clones listed, approximately 56% were seen once. Sequences were derived from CD4+ T cells sorted from blood, sampled at week 4, from a patient treated with tofacitinib. These receptors all stem from a human donor with alopecia areata. Each CDR3 is given with its conserved first and last residue. Fields, in order: clone size, D gene, J gene, CDR3 length, V gene, CDR3 protein, CDR3 DNA. The D gene is left open where the match is weak. Clone size is shown for a subset of rows, as once, few, many or a class of expanded clone.

>-|-|TRBJ1-2|17|TRBV4-1
CASSQERDSSGDYGYTF
TGCGCCAGCAGCCAAGAAAGAGACAGCTCCGGGGACTATGGCTACACCTTC
>once|-|TRBJ2-2|17|TRBV7-2
CASSPWVTSTNTGELFF
TGTGCCAGCAGCCCGTGGGTCACTAGCACAAACACCGGGGAGCTGTTTTTT
>-|-|TRBJ2-3|13|TRBV2
CASTPGSTDTQYF
TGTGCCAGCACGCCGGGGAGCACAGATACGCAGTATTTT
>few|-|TRBJ1-1|13|TRBV18
CASSPAPDTEAFF
TGTGCCAGCTCACCTGCCCCTGACACTGAAGCTTTCTTT
>-|-|TRBJ1-2|15|TRBV6-1
CATLEPGSSRYGYTF
TGTGCCACCTTAGAACCAGGATCCTCTCGGTATGGCTACACCTTC
>-|-|TRBJ2-5|12|TRBV7-9
CASSLNLETQYF
TGTGCCAGCAGCTTAAATTTGGAGACCCAGTACTTC
>-|-|TRBJ2-1|13|TRBV5-5
CASRRDLYNEQFF
TGTGCCAGCAGACGGGACCTCTACAATGAGCAGTTCTTC
>-|-|TRBJ2-5|15|TRBV6-5
CASSSPGQGKETQYF
TGTGCCAGCAGTTCCCCGGGGCAGGGGAAAGAGACCCAGTACTTC
>-|-|TRBJ2-1|11|TRBV20-1
CSAKIVYEQFF
TGCAGTGCCAAAATAGTGTACGAGCAGTTCTTC
>-|TRBD2|TRBJ2-3|17|TRBV27
CASSAPASGRAGDTQYF
TGTGCCAGCAGTGCCCCGGCTAGCGGGAGGGCGGGAGATACGCAGTATTTT
>-|-|TRBJ2-3|14|TRBV30
CAWNNGKFTDTQYF
TGTGCCTGGAATAATGGAAAATTCACAGATACGCAGTATTTT
>-|TRBD1|TRBJ1-2|12|TRBV30
CAWETGTYGYTF
TGTGCCTGGGAGACAGGGACCTATGGCTACACCTTC
>few|TRBD1|TRBJ1-5|14|TRBV4-1
CASSLSGTDQPQHF
TGCGCCAGCAGCCTCTCCGGGACAGATCAGCCCCAGCATTTT
>-|TRBD2|TRBJ2-1|15|TRBV29-1
CSATTRGLVVNEQFF
TGCAGCGCCACAACAAGGGGACTAGTAGTTAATGAGCAGTTCTTC
>-|TRBD1|TRBJ2-7|15|TRBV6-5
CASRTPRQGSYEQYF
TGTGCCAGCAGAACCCCCAGACAGGGCTCCTACGAGCAGTACTTC
>-|TRBD2|TRBJ2-3|15|TRBV9
CASSTTRSGADTQYF
TGTGCCAGCAGCACCACAAGAAGCGGGGCAGATACGCAGTATTTT